The TCR beta chain described here comes from a study of blood T cell repertoires in COVID-19. This clone has more than one count but fewer than ten. Some clones are missing from TCRdb's copy, which holds only in-frame ones; the method was immunoSEQ multiplex PCR. The sample lists a few hundred thousand clones, 82% occurring once. The sample was PBMCs or T cells enriched from blood (not recorded which). The TCR sequence derives from a man aged 40-50 years who had been exposed to COVID-19.

CDR3 in DNA: TGTGCCAGCAGCTCGTCAGGGGACAGCACAGATACGCAGTATTTT. Residues: CASSSSGDSTDTQYF. The V gene is TRBV27, the J gene TRBJ2-3; TRBD1 might be the D (6 bases). This CDR3 region has 15 residues. The V and J ends lost 6 bases and 0 bases respectively, with 13 bases between them. CDR1 is MNHEY, CDR2 SMNVEV, per germline (reference sequence).